The next 18 T cell receptor beta chains were all read from a single sample in a study of cytomegalovirus exposure and HLA in healthy donors. 13 Jbeta primers and 60 Vbeta primers were used for the PCR. Sequencing was performed with immunoSEQ multiplex PCR; in TCRdb, only in-frame clones are kept and a portion is missing. The data show under 130,000 clones, 60% to 85% seen once. Sequences were obtained from PBMCs. The receptors were sampled from a male donor in good health and CMV-seronegative.

The chain has TRBV28 and TRBJ1-2, with TRBD1 matching over 9 bases. CDR1 MDHEN and CDR2 SYDVKM come from the germline V gene. Losses at the gene ends were 5 bases for V and 4 bases for J; bases not matched to a gene: 8. The CDR3 has 15 residues. CDR3 protein: CASSPGTGLAYGYTF. Written as DNA, the CDR3 is TGTGCCAGCAGTCCAGGGACAGGGCTCGCCTATGGCTACACCTTC.

This rearrangement joins TRBV2 to TRBJ1-5; D unclear. The germline V gene encodes CDR1 SNHLY and CDR2 FYNNEI. CDR3 size: 15 residues. V was trimmed by 5 bases and J by 2 bases, leaving 13 bases between them. CDR3 amino acids: CASSNGLRGNQPQHF. DNA of the CDR3: TGTGCCAGCAGTAATGGGCTAAGAGGCAATCAGCCCCAGCATTTT. The variable domain in full, completed from reference TRBV2 and TRBJ1-5, reads EPEVTQTPSHQVTQMGQEVILRCVPISNHLYFYWYRQILGQKVEFLVSFYNNEISEKSEIFDDQFSVERPDGSNFTLKIRSTKLEDSAMYFCASSNGLRGNQPQHFGDGTRLSIL.

The chain couples TRBV7-3 to TRBJ2-3; 8 nucleotides agree with TRBD2. The CDR3 loop spans 13 amino acids. The germline V gene encodes CDR1 SGHTA and CDR2 FQGTGA. The V and J ends lost 4 bases and 15 bases, in that order; junction bases with no gene match: 12. DNA of the CDR3: TGTGCCAGCAGCTCTGAGACTAGCGTCCCGTCCTATTTT. Translation: CASSSETSVPSYF.

J is TRBJ2-3 and V is TRBV4-1, with 11 bases fitting TRBD2. The CDR3 has 17 residues. Germline values: CDR1 MGHRA, CDR2 YSYEKL. After removal of 4 bases from V and 3 bases from J, the junction contained 9 bases not matched to a gene. The CDR3 nucleotides read TGCGCCAGCAGCCTTAGCGGGAGGGCCACTTCAACAGATACGCAGTATTTT. Translating gives CASSLSGRATSTDTQYF.

The CDR3 coding sequence is TGCAGCGTCGTGAGGCAAGAGACCCAGTACTTC. Amino acids: CSVVRQETQYF. The gene calls are TRBV29-1 and TRBJ2-5; the D is unclear. V dropped 6 bases and J dropped 2 bases, with 7 bases sitting between them. Looked up from germline, CDR1 is SQVTM and CDR2 is ANQGSEA. The CDR3 has 11 amino acids.

The V call is TRBV9, the J call TRBJ2-7; TRBD1 aligns across 7 bases. Germline trimming cut 2 bases from V and 2 bases from J; bases unmatched to any gene: 4. The CDR3 totals 14 residues. Germline assignment: CDR1 SGDLS and CDR2 YYNGEE. The CDR3 spells CASSVSGGTYEQYF. The CDR3 bases are TGTGCCAGCAGCGTTTCAGGGGGAACCTACGAGCAGTACTTC.

The chain recombines TRBV30 with TRBJ2-1, with a possible D match to TRBD2 (6 bases). Germline CDR1 reads GTSNPN; CDR2 reads SVGIG (reference sequence). The CDR3 loop spans 16 amino acids. Deletions cut 0 bases from V and 9 bases from J, with 21 bases between. The CDR3 sequence: CAWSVGWGGRDSEQFF. CDR3 nucleotide sequence: TGTGCCTGGAGTGTAGGTTGGGGTGGGCGGGATAGTGAGCAGTTCTTC.

This rearrangement joins TRBV27 to TRBJ2-1; TRBD2 matches at 13 bases. Germline trimming cut 3 bases from V and 1 base from J; bases unmatched to any gene: 3. This CDR3 has 17 amino acids. Germline V gene sequence: CDR1 MNHEY, CDR2 SMNVEV (reference sequence). CDR3 loop: CASSLTSGRPSYNEQFF. In DNA, the CDR3 is TGTGCCAGCAGTTTGACTAGCGGGAGGCCTTCCTACAATGAGCAGTTCTTC.

The chain uses TRBV27 and TRBJ1-5, with TRBD1 matching over 11 bases. The CDR3 is made up of 14 amino acids. CDR1 is MNHEY and CDR2 is SMNVEV in the germline V gene (reference sequence). V gave up 6 bases and J gave up 7 bases; unmatched junction bases: 5. The CDR3 region is CASRGQGAYQPQHF. DNA of the CDR3: TGTGCCAGCAGAGGACAGGGGGCTTACCAGCCCCAGCATTTT.

Comment on this clone: One end of the junction fails to match germline, which may point to a read error. The chain carries TRBV7-9 and TRBJ2-5; weak D call: TRBD2 (5 bases). The CDR3 is 12 residues long. The V gene's germline CDR1 is SEHNR and CDR2 FQNEAQ (reference sequence). CDR3 loop: CSSSLARETQYF. For the CDR3, the DNA is TGTTCCAGCAGCTTAGCGCGGGAGACCCAGTACTTC.

This clone was detected once. The chain combines TRBV7-2 with TRBJ1-2, with D unclear. The germline V gene encodes CDR1 SGHTA and CDR2 FQGNSA. Deletions cut 1 base from V and 8 bases from J, with 11 bases between. The CDR3 runs 13 residues. The CDR3 nucleotides are TGTGCCAGCAGCTTAGGCGGAAGCTCGGGCTACACCTTC. It is translated as CASSLGGSSGYTF.

The chain links TRBV19 to TRBJ1-2; D ambiguous. The V gene lost 7 bases and the J gene lost 4 bases, with 13 bases spanning the gap. This CDR3 is built from 13 residues. Germline V gene data show CDR1 as LNHDA and CDR2 as SQIVND (reference sequence). In DNA, the CDR3 is TGTGCCAGTACGACCGGGGTTGCCTATGGCTACACCTTC. It codes for CASTTGVAYGYTF.

V usage is TRBV9 and J usage is TRBJ2-1; D unresolved. The CDR3 sequence is 15 residues long. Trimming removed 0 bases from V and 3 bases from J, with 10 bases in between. The V gene's germline CDR1 is SGDLS and CDR2 YYNGEE. In DNA, the CDR3 is TGTGCCAGCAGCGTAGCGGGTTATGACTACAATGAGCAGTTCTTC. Translated, it gives CASSVAGYDYNEQFF.

This clone was counted once. The genes are TRBV2 and TRBJ2-5, with 9 bases lining up with TRBD1. Per the germline V gene, CDR1 is SNHLY and CDR2 is FYNNEI. Trimming removed 4 bases from V and 11 bases from J; junction bases left unmatched: 8. The CDR3 consists of 13 residues. The CDR3 region is CASSGTGAGEQYF. The CDR3 region has the DNA TGTGCCAGCAGTGGGACAGGGGCAGGAGAGCAGTACTTC.

V is TRBV30 and J is TRBJ2-5; no reliable D call. CDR1 is GTSNPN and CDR2 is SVGIG in the germline V gene (reference sequence). The V end lost 1 base, the J end lost 7 bases, and 10 bases lay between the germline ends. This CDR3 has 12 residues. The DNA for the CDR3 is TGTGCCTGGAGTGGCAACGCAGGGACCCAGTACTTC. Translating gives CAWSGNAGTQYF. Filled out from reference TRBV30 and TRBJ2-5, the complete variable domain reads SQTIHQWPATLVQPVGSPLSLECTVEGTSNPNLYWYRQAAGRGLQLLFYSVGIGQISSEVPQNLSASRPQDRQFILSSKKLLLSDSGFYLCAWSGNAGTQYFGPGTRLLVL.

The chain couples TRBV5-1 to TRBJ2-1; D is possibly TRBD2 (5 bases). Germline V gene data show CDR1 as SGHRS and CDR2 as YFSETQ. V lost 0 bases and J 11 bases, leaving 24 bases between the germline ends. The CDR3 has 17 amino acids. CDR3 loop: CASSLANPGSGGGKQFF. CDR3 bases: TGCGCCAGCAGCTTGGCCAATCCGGGGTCCGGTGGTGGAAAGCAGTTCTTC.

This rearrangement joins TRBV7-2 to TRBJ1-2; D is undetermined. This CDR3 has 14 residues. Germline lookup yields CDR1 SGHTA and CDR2 FQGNSA. The ends were cut back, 1 base at V and 6 bases at J, with 12 bases in the middle. The CDR3 coding sequence is TGTGCCAGCAGCTTAGGTCGCCAGGCGAATGGCTACACCTTC. Translated: CASSLGRQANGYTF. Full variable domain (missing parts from reference TRBV7-2 and TRBJ1-2): GAGVSQSPSNKVTEKGKDVELRCDPISGHTALYWYRQSLGQGLEFLIYFQGNSAPDKSGLPSDRFSAERTGGSVSTLTIQRTQQEDSAVYLCASSLGRQANGYTFGSGTRLTVV.

The rearrangement uses TRBV5-1 and TRBJ1-5; D gene uncertain. Trimming cost V 2 bases and J 1 base, with 16 bases left between them. The CDR3 is 17 amino acids. The germline V gene has CDR1 SGHRS and CDR2 YFSETQ. CDR3 sequence reads: CASSFGPYLISNQPQHF. The CDR3 DNA sequence: TGCGCCAGCAGCTTTGGGCCGTACCTAATCAGCAATCAGCCCCAGCATTTT.